The 32 T cell receptor beta chains presented below share a single source sample, sequenced in a study of cytomegalovirus exposure and HLA in healthy donors. PCR primers comprised 60 Vbeta and 13 Jbeta primers. The protocol was immunoSEQ multiplex PCR, while the TCRdb copy is restricted to in-frame clones and leaves out a portion. This sample has approximately 210,000 clones, with over 60% found just once. Source material: PBMCs. The receptor set was obtained from a middle-aged woman in good health and CMV-seronegative.

This clone was counted between two and nine times. J is TRBJ1-1 and V is TRBV30, with D possibly TRBD1 on 5 matching bases. Looked up from germline, CDR1 is GTSNPN and CDR2 is SVGIG (reference sequence). Trimming cost V 0 bases and J 2 bases, with 13 bases left between them. CDR3 length equals 15 residues. The DNA for the CDR3 is TGTGCCTGGAGTGTAGGGGATGGGACTAACACTGAAGCTTTCTTT. This translates into CAWSVGDGTNTEAFF.

The chain is built from TRBV19 and TRBJ1-2; 9 positions agree with TRBD1. CDR1 is LNHDA, CDR2 SQIVND, per germline (reference sequence). The CDR3 is made up of 17 amino acids. V was clipped by 4 bases and J by 3 bases; unmatched bases: 12. The CDR3: CASSRILTGGAYYGYTF. CDR3 bases: TGTGCCAGTAGTAGGATTCTCACAGGGGGCGCTTACTATGGCTACACCTTC.

The rearrangement joins TRBV30 to TRBJ1-5, with a possible D match to TRBD1 (5 bases). The germline CDR1 and CDR2 sequences are GTSNPN and SVGIG (reference sequence). CDR3 size: 14 residues. V was pared by 1 base and J by 7 bases, with 14 bases between. CDR3 sequence reads: CAWSGVMGGQPQHF. CDR3 DNA sequence: TGTGCCTGGAGTGGAGTTATGGGGGGACAGCCCCAGCATTTT.

This rearrangement joins TRBV7-9 to TRBJ2-3; TRBD2 agrees at 14 bases. From germline, CDR1 is SEHNR and CDR2 FQNEAQ (reference sequence). The CDR3 loop spans 19 amino acids. After removal of 0 bases from V and 0 bases from J, the junction contained 5 bases not matched to a gene. CDR3 amino acids: CASSLARLAGGPSTDTQYF. CDR3 DNA sequence: TGTGCCAGCAGCTTAGCGCGACTAGCGGGAGGGCCGAGCACAGATACGCAGTATTTT.

The chain joins TRBV6-5 to TRBJ2-7, with D possibly being TRBD1 (5 bases). Looked up from germline, CDR1 is MNHEY and CDR2 is SVGAGI. This CDR3 is 13 amino acids long. Trimming removed 6 bases from V and 3 bases from J, with 12 bases in between. The CDR3 DNA is TGTGCCAGCAGCCCGCGGACACGCTACGAGCAGTACGTC. Translated, it gives CASSPRTRYEQYV.

The chain couples TRBV6-1 to TRBJ1-1, with D hard to call. The CDR3 sequence is 14 residues long. V lost 2 bases, J lost 0 bases, and 7 bases lay in between. Germline V gene sequence: CDR1 MNHNS, CDR2 SASEGT. In DNA, the CDR3 is TGTGCCAGCAGTGAACGACACATGAACACTGAAGCTTTCTTT. Protein: CASSERHMNTEAFF.

The chain couples TRBV9 to TRBJ2-7; tentative D call: TRBD1 (5 bases). CDR3 length: 16 residues. CDR1 SGDLS and CDR2 YYNGEE come from the germline V gene. The germline V and J ends were trimmed by 4 bases and 0 bases, with 17 bases remaining between them. The DNA for the CDR3 is TGTGCCAGCAGCCCCCGGCGGACATCCTACTCCTACGAGCAGTACTTC. The encoded protein is CASSPRRTSYSYEQYF.

This rearrangement joins TRBV27 to TRBJ2-1, with D perhaps TRBD2 (5 bases). Trimming left V 7 bases short and J 6 bases short, with 19 bases between. From germline, CDR1 is MNHEY and CDR2 SMNVEV (reference sequence). The CDR3 loop spans 15 amino acids. The CDR3 region is CASTSERAGSNEQFF. CDR3 coding DNA: TGTGCCAGCACCTCGGAGAGGGCCGGATCCAATGAGCAGTTCTTC.

The V gene is TRBV5-4, the J gene TRBJ2-6, with 12 bases matching TRBD1. This CDR3 has 19 amino acids. The germline V gene has CDR1 SGHNT and CDR2 YYREEE (reference sequence). The V gene end was trimmed by 4 bases and the J gene end by 4 bases; junction bases not matched to a gene: 12. DNA of the CDR3: TGTGCCAGCAGCACCGGGACAGGGGGCAATTTAATAGGGGCCAACGTCCTGACTTTC. The encoded protein is CASSTGTGGNLIGANVLTF.

The chain recombines TRBV7-3 with TRBJ1-1, with a weak D call TRBD1 (5 bases). This CDR3 contains 16 residues. The germline CDR1 and CDR2 sequences are SGHTA and FQGTGA. V was shortened by 2 bases and J by 4 bases, with 17 bases between the two germline ends. Here the CDR3 reads CASSLLPTAGVTEAFF. The CDR3 DNA sequence: TGTGCCAGCAGCTTACTACCAACTGCGGGGGTCACTGAAGCTTTCTTT.

The chain has TRBV5-1 and TRBJ2-3; TRBD2 aligns across 8 bases. This CDR3 comprises 16 residues. Per germline, CDR1 SGHRS and CDR2 YFSETQ. V lost 4 bases and J lost 6; bases outside the gene matches: 13. The DNA for the CDR3 is TGCGCCAGCAGCCGGACTAGCCTTGGGGCGTCGGATACGCAGTATTTT. It is translated as CASSRTSLGASDTQYF.

The rearrangement links TRBV27 to TRBJ1-2, with TRBD1 matching 9 bases. CDR1 and CDR2 from the germline V gene are MNHEY and SMNVEV (reference sequence). CDR3 length equals 13 residues. V shed 6 bases and J 7 bases; nucleotides not matched to a gene: 6. CDR3 sequence: CASRQQGAFGYTF. The CDR3 DNA reads TGTGCCAGCAGGCAACAGGGGGCGTTTGGCTACACCTTC.

J is TRBJ1-1 and V is TRBV2; D is possibly TRBD1 (5 bases). This CDR3 spans 14 amino acids. CDR1 and CDR2 (germline): SNHLY, FYNNEI. Trimming pared 0 bases from V and 3 bases from J, leaving 8 bases between. CDR3 in amino acids: CASSEAFRDTEAFF. CDR3 DNA sequence: TGTGCCAGCAGTGAAGCGTTCAGGGACACTGAAGCTTTCTTT.

To note about this clone: In the same sample, other DNA sequences code for this CDR3. V gene TRBV5-4 combines with J gene TRBJ2-7, with 8 bases identical to TRBD2. This CDR3 has 13 amino acids. CDR1 is SGHNT, CDR2 YYREEE, per germline (reference sequence). The CDR3 here is CASSSGGLYEQYV. The CDR3 DNA sequence: TGTGCCAGCAGCTCGGGGGGGCTCTACGAACAGTACGTC.

The rearrangement joins TRBV27 to TRBJ2-2, with 9 bases identical to TRBD2. Germline V gene sequence: CDR1 MNHEY, CDR2 SMNVEV (reference sequence). This CDR3 has 15 residues. J lost 11 bases, V lost 2 bases, and 9 bases had no gene match. This CDR3 is CASSLGERLADELFF. The DNA of the CDR3 is TGTGCCAGCAGTTTAGGTGAACGACTAGCGGATGAGCTGTTTTTT.

J is TRBJ2-7 and V is TRBV6-5; 7 positions agree with TRBD1. Germline V CDR1 and CDR2: MNHEY, SVGAGI. The CDR3 sequence is 15 residues long. Unmatched junction bases numbered 10, after V lost 5 bases and J lost 3 bases. The CDR3 nucleotides are TGTGCCAGCAGTGTATCCGGGACAGCCATCTACGAGCAGTACTTC. Encoded protein: CASSVSGTAIYEQYF.

The chain is built from TRBV20-1 and TRBJ2-5; the D is unclear. There are 11 residues in the CDR3. V lost 6 bases and J 4 bases, leaving 9 bases between the germline ends. CDR1 and CDR2 from the germline V gene are DFQATT and SNEGSKA (reference sequence). CDR3 DNA: TGCAGTGCGGCCCCGGGAGAGACCCAGTACTTC. Amino acids: CSAAPGETQYF.

The chain links TRBV11-2 to TRBJ2-2; D remains ambiguous. The V gene lost 5 bases and the J gene lost 3 bases, with 13 bases spanning the gap. The germline CDR1 and CDR2 sequences are SGHAT and FQNNGV. CDR3 size: 15 residues. The CDR3 bases are TGTGCCAGCAGCAAACTCTTGGGCTACACCGGGGAGCTGTTTTTT. This translates into CASSKLLGYTGELFF. The variable domain in full, with the rest retrieved from reference TRBV11-2 and TRBJ2-2, is EAGVAQSPRYKIIEKRQSVAFWCNPISGHATLYWYQQILGQGPKLLIQFQNNGVVDDSQLPKDRFSAERLKGVDSTLKIQPAKLEDSAVYLCASSKLLGYTGELFFGEGSRLTVL.

The chain carries TRBV11-2 and TRBJ2-3, with TRBD2 matching 9 bases. The length of the CDR3 is 15 residues. Germline CDR1 SGHAT, CDR2 FQNNGV. After removal of 8 bases from V and 0 bases from J, the junction contained 6 bases not matched to a gene. CDR3 nucleotides: TGTGCCAGCGGCTCTAGCGGGACTAGCACAGATACGCAGTATTTT. It codes for CASGSSGTSTDTQYF.

This clone occurred once. The rearrangement uses TRBV11-3 and TRBJ2-2; D might be TRBD1 (6 bases). The V and J ends lost 1 base and 7 bases respectively, with 16 bases between them. The CDR3 runs to 16 residues. Looked up from germline, CDR1 is SGHNT and CDR2 is YENEEA. CDR3 nucleotides: TGTGCCAGCAGCTTAGTACAACAGGGTTTCGGCGGGGAGCTGTTTTTT. It yields the protein CASSLVQQGFGGELFF.

The V and J genes are TRBV4-3 and TRBJ1-5; D is unclear. Germline V gives CDR1 LGHNA, CDR2 YSLEER. Trimming left V 0 bases short and J 9 bases short, with 9 bases between. This CDR3 is 13 amino acids long. This chain's CDR3 is CASSQDYRAPQHF. As DNA, the CDR3 is TGCGCCAGCAGCCAAGATTACAGAGCGCCCCAGCATTTT.

This clone was seen more than once but under ten times. J is TRBJ2-4 and V is TRBV5-1; D might be TRBD2 (6 bases). This CDR3 has 14 amino acids. Germline V lookup: CDR1 SGHRS, CDR2 YFSETQ. V was trimmed by 1 base and J by 7 bases, leaving 12 bases between them. CDR3 DNA sequence: TGCGCCAGCAGCTTGATGGCAGGGAGGAACATTCAGTACTTC. Its translation is CASSLMAGRNIQYF.

J is TRBJ1-2 and V is TRBV14; TRBD1 is a possible D gene (6 bases). The CDR3 runs 12 residues. The germline V and J ends were trimmed by 3 bases and 8 bases, with 10 bases remaining between them. The germline V gene has CDR1 SGHDN and CDR2 FVKESK. The CDR3 DNA is TGTGCCAGCAGCCAGCACAGGGACGGCTACACCTTC. Translation: CASSQHRDGYTF. Drawing the rest from reference TRBV14 and TRBJ1-2, the complete variable domain is EAGVTQFPSHSVIEKGQTVTLRCDPISGHDNLYWYRRVMGKEIKFLLHFVKESKQDESGMPNNRFLAERTGGTYSTLKVQPAELEDSGVYFCASSQHRDGYTFGSGTRLTVV.

This sequence joins TRBV28 and TRBJ2-2; 11 bases map to TRBD1. This CDR3 has 18 amino acids. Germline V gene sequence: CDR1 MDHEN, CDR2 SYDVKM. Unmatched junction bases numbered 10, after V lost 6 bases and J lost 1 base. CDR3 protein: CASRSGTGGVWNTGELFF. For the CDR3, the DNA is TGTGCCAGCAGGTCCGGGACAGGGGGGGTTTGGAACACCGGGGAGCTGTTTTTT.

The chain carries TRBV6-1 and TRBJ1-1, with D maybe TRBD1 (6 bases). Trimming shortened V by 6 bases and J by 3 bases, and 17 bases separated the two germline ends. Germline CDR1 is MNHNS and CDR2 is SASEGT. The CDR3 totals 15 residues. Here the CDR3 reads CASSSGGGGHTEAFF. CDR3 bases: TGTGCCAGCAGCTCGGGGGGAGGGGGTCACACTGAAGCTTTCTTT.

This sequence joins TRBV5-1 and TRBJ1-3, with a tentative D call TRBD1 (6 bases). This CDR3 region has 17 residues. Germline V gene data show CDR1 as SGHRS and CDR2 as YFSETQ. Trimming removed 0 bases from V and 0 bases from J, with 13 bases in between. The CDR3 sequence is CASSLETGRSSGNTIYF. CDR3 sequence (DNA): TGCGCCAGCAGCTTGGAGACAGGCCGAAGCTCTGGAAACACCATATATTTT. Based on the CDR3 plus reference TRBV5-1 and TRBJ1-3, the full variable domain is KAGVTQTPRYLIKTRGQQVTLSCSPISGHRSVSWYQQTPGQGLQFLFEYFSETQRNKGNFPGRFSGRQFSNSRSEMNVSTLELGDSALYLCASSLETGRSSGNTIYFGEGSWLTVV.

CDR3 in amino acids: CASGFGGLGANVLTF. CDR3 bases: TGTGCTAGTGGTTTCGGGGGTCTGGGGGCCAACGTCCTGACTTTC. This chain uses TRBV12-5 with TRBJ2-6, with TRBD2 as a possible D gene (6 bases). The CDR3 extends over 15 amino acids. Per germline, CDR1 LGHNT and CDR2 FRNRAP. V was clipped by 3 bases and J by 4 bases, with 10 bases between them.

This rearrangement joins TRBV5-1 to TRBJ1-2; 10 nucleotides line up with TRBD1. J was trimmed by 10 bases and V by 4 bases; bases with no gene match: 13. Per germline, CDR1 SGHRS and CDR2 YFSETQ. The CDR3 is made up of 15 amino acids. The CDR3 here is CASSAGTGDLRSYTF. CDR3 in DNA: TGCGCCAGCAGCGCCGGGACAGGGGACCTCAGATCCTACACCTTC.

The chain recombines TRBV4-2 with TRBJ1-1; maybe TRBD1 (5 bases). This CDR3 has 15 amino acids. V was clipped by 0 bases and J by 3 bases, with 11 bases between them. Germline CDR1 reads LGHNA; CDR2 reads YNFKEQ. As DNA, the CDR3 is TGTGCCAGCAGCCAAGAGGGAACAGGAGACACTGAAGCTTTCTTT. Amino acid sequence: CASSQEGTGDTEAFF.

This clone showed up just a few times. The genes are TRBV29-1 and TRBJ2-3, with 7 bases matching TRBD2. Germline V gives CDR1 SQVTM, CDR2 ANQGSEA. The J segment lost 6 bases and the V segment lost 1 base, leaving 7 bases of the junction unmatched. This CDR3 has 14 residues. CDR3 nucleotides: TGCAGCGTTGAAGTGGGGCGGGAGTACGATACGCAGTATTTT. This codes for CSVEVGREYDTQYF.

This clone was recorded a few times. The rearrangement uses TRBV5-6 and TRBJ1-4, with TRBD1 matching over 11 bases. Losses at the gene ends were 2 bases for V and 2 bases for J; bases not matched to a gene: 5. Germline V lookup: CDR1 SGHDT, CDR2 YYEEEE. CDR3 size: 17 residues. The CDR3 DNA follows: TGTGCCAGCAGCTTAGCCGGGACAGGGGGGACTAATGAAAAACTGTTTTTT. It yields the protein CASSLAGTGGTNEKLFF.

This clone was observed a few times. This chain uses TRBV9 with TRBJ1-4, with D perhaps matching TRBD1 (6 bases). The CDR3 runs to 13 residues. Deletions cut 3 bases from V and 11 bases from J, with 14 bases between. From germline, CDR1 is SGDLS and CDR2 YYNGEE. The CDR3 coding sequence is TGTGCCAGCAGCGAATACCCAGGACAGAAACTGTTTTTT. Residues: CASSEYPGQKLFF. Using reference TRBV9 and TRBJ1-4 for the parts outside the CDR3, the full variable domain is DSGVTQTPKHLITATGQRVTLRCSPRSGDLSVYWYQQSLDQGLQFLIQYYNGEERAKGNILERFSAQQFPDLHSELNLSSLELGDSALYFCASSEYPGQKLFFGSGTQLSVL.